One sample yielded the 27 T cell receptor beta chains listed below, sequenced in a study of regulatory T cells in long-lasting Graves disease. Sample time point: newly diagnosed GD, antithyroid drugs for less than 3 months. Generation of the TCR library employed RNA extracted from PBMCs. Relying on iRepertoire HTBI primers and Arm-PCR of CDR3 regions, the team built TCR beta libraries. TCRdb re-called the multiplex PCR reads through MiXCR, storing one row per CDR3 protein. The table has about 500,000 distinct CDR3 sequences, around 11% seen once. These data were likewise used in another study, on T cells in Graves' hyperthyroidism and ophthalmopathy.

The sequencing here drew on peripheral blood mononuclear cells (PBMCs), taken at new diagnosis, from a patient treated with antithyroid drugs. These receptors all stem from a woman under 40 with Graves disease.

The table lists this clonotype with many counts. V is TRBV6-2 or TRBV6-3 and J is TRBJ1-1, with 10 nucleotides matching TRBD1. Germline CDR1 and CDR2: MNHEY and SVGEGT. Unmatched junction bases numbered 8, after V lost 5 bases and J lost 5 bases. There are 15 residues in the CDR3. CDR3 region: CASSPGTGVMTEAFF. Written as DNA, the CDR3 is TGTGCCAGCAGTCCCGGGACAGGGGTTATGACTGAAGCTTTCTTT.

This clonotype occurred many times. This rearrangement joins TRBV5-6 to TRBJ2-1, with 10 bases fitting TRBD2. The CDR3 covers 13 residues. V gave up 4 bases and J gave up 9 bases; unmatched junction bases: 4. The V gene's germline CDR1 is SGHDT and CDR2 YYEEEE. The CDR3 spells CASSPLAGAEQFF. In nucleotides, the CDR3 is TGTGCCAGCAGCCCCCTAGCGGGAGCTGAGCAGTTCTTC. Using reference TRBV5-6 and TRBJ2-1 for the parts outside the CDR3, the full variable domain is DAGVTQSPTHLIKTRGQQVTLRCSPKSGHDTVSWYQQALGQGPQFIFQYYEEEERQRGNFPDRFSGHQFPNYSSELNVNALLLGDSALYLCASSPLAGAEQFFGPGTRLTVL.

This clonotype was counted many times. The chain recombines TRBV6-1 with TRBJ2-5, with TRBD2 as a possible D gene (6 bases). Per germline, CDR1 MNHNS and CDR2 SASEGT. V was shortened by 6 bases and J by 4 bases, with 12 bases between the two germline ends. This CDR3 region has 13 residues. The CDR3 region is CASRTSVRETQYF. CDR3 in DNA: TGTGCCAGCAGGACTAGTGTCCGAGAGACCCAGTACTTC.

This clonotype was counted many times. The chain employs TRBV20-1 and TRBJ1-1, with D possibly TRBD1 on 5 matching bases. Trimming took off 5 bases at V and 11 bases at J, with 18 bases between the two ends. The CDR3 length is 12 residues. Germline lookup yields CDR1 DFQATT and CDR2 SNEGSKA (reference sequence). The DNA of the CDR3 is TGCAGTGCTCGCGTAACAGAGACAGCCGCTTTCTTT. Its translation: CSARVTETAAFF.

This clonotype was seen ten or more times. The chain uses TRBV6-1 and TRBJ2-7, with 7 bases aligning to TRBD1. J gave up 1 base and V 7 bases, and 7 bases lay outside the gene matches. The CDR3 contains 14 residues. Germline assignment: CDR1 MNHNS and CDR2 SASEGT. CDR3 protein: CASIATGRSYEQYF. The DNA for the CDR3 is TGTGCCAGCATTGCGACAGGGCGATCCTACGAGCAGTACTTC.

This chain joins TRBV7-9 and TRBJ2-1; maybe TRBD2 (6 bases). This CDR3 is built from 19 residues. V was shortened by 5 bases and J by 3 bases, with 26 bases between the two germline ends. Per germline, CDR1 SEHNR and CDR2 FQNEAQ (reference sequence). The CDR3 bases are TGTGCCAGCAGCCAAGTGGGATCGGGAGCTAATTTCTTCTACAATGAGCAGTTCTTC. The encoded protein is CASSQVGSGANFFYNEQFF. Full variable domain (missing parts from reference TRBV7-9 and TRBJ2-1): DTGVSQNPRHKITKRGQNVTFRCDPISEHNRLYWYRQTLGQGPEFLTYFQNEAQLEKSRLLSDRFSAERPKGSFSTLEIQRTEQGDSAMYLCASSQVGSGANFFYNEQFFGPGTRLTVL.

The table lists this clonotype with a few counts. The V call is TRBV19, the J call TRBJ2-7; the match to TRBD1 covers 10 bases. The V and J ends lost 5 bases and 3 bases, in that order; junction bases with no gene match: 4. The CDR3 covers 14 residues. CDR1 and CDR2 from the germline V gene are LNHDA and SQIVND (reference sequence). CDR3 nucleotide sequence: TGTGCCAGTAGTGCGACAGGGGGCTTCTACGAGCAGTACTTC. Amino acids: CASSATGGFYEQYF.

This clonotype was found many times. The CDR3 loop is CASSQGITGGETQYF. CDR3 bases: TGTGCCAGCAGCCAAGGGATAACAGGAGGAGAGACCCAGTACTTC. The chain links TRBV3-1 to TRBJ2-5, with D tentatively TRBD1 or TRBD2 (5 bases each). The length of the CDR3 is 15 residues. Per the germline V gene, CDR1 is LGHDT and CDR2 is YNNKEL (reference sequence). Trimming shortened V by 1 base and J by 4 bases, and 13 bases separated the two germline ends.

The chain joins TRBV20-1 to TRBJ1-2; perhaps TRBD1 as D (6 bases). V was cut by 0 bases and J by 3 bases, with 11 bases left in between. The CDR3 consists of 14 residues. Germline V gene sequence: CDR1 DFQATT, CDR2 SNEGSKA (reference sequence). CDR3 nucleotide sequence: TGCAGTGCTAGAGAGGGGGGCTCGTACTATGGCTACACCTTC. Amino acid sequence: CSAREGGSYYGYTF.

This clonotype has only a few counts. Sequence at one end of the junction differs from germline and may be a read error. The rearrangement links TRBV4-1 to TRBJ1-2, with D possibly TRBD1 on 5 matching bases. The CDR3 covers 13 residues. The V gene's germline CDR1 is MGHRA and CDR2 YSYEKL. The CDR3 nucleotides read TGCGCCAGCAGCCAACTCTACGACCGGGGCCGCCGGTTC. It specifies CASSQLYDRGRRF.

This clonotype occurred many times. The rearrangement links TRBV2 to TRBJ2-1, with 9 bases identical to TRBD2. The V gene's germline CDR1 is SNHLY and CDR2 FYNNEI. The ends lost 5 bases at V and 7 bases at J; junction bases unmatched: 9. The CDR3 consists of 15 residues. The CDR3 DNA is TGTGCCAGCAGTCCCCAGGGGCTAGCGGGAAATGAGCAGTTCTTC. Translating it yields CASSPQGLAGNEQFF.

There are a few counts of this clonotype. The rearrangement uses TRBV6-1 and TRBJ1-2; D uncertain. V was cut by 8 bases and J by 5 bases, with 15 bases left in between. The CDR3 length is 13 residues. Germline CDR1 reads MNHNS; CDR2 reads SASEGT. The CDR3 here is CASGSQGLYGYTF. The CDR3 DNA follows: TGTGCCAGCGGGTCCCAAGGACTTTATGGCTACACCTTC.

At least ten counts were recorded for this clonotype. The rearrangement uses TRBV18 and TRBJ2-5; D possibly corresponds to TRBD2 (5 bases). The CDR3 spans 15 residues. The germline V gene encodes CDR1 KGHSH and CDR2 LQKENI. The V and J ends lost 4 bases and 5 bases respectively, with 17 bases between them. The CDR3 protein is CASSRQIEGGETQYF. DNA of the CDR3: TGTGCCAGCTCACGCCAGATCGAGGGTGGGGAGACCCAGTACTTC.

This clonotype came up a few times. The chain joins TRBV18 to TRBJ1-4, with D hard to call. The CDR3 extends over 14 amino acids. Trimming stripped 0 bases from V and 0 bases from J, with 2 bases between. Germline CDR1 KGHSH, CDR2 LQKENI. The CDR3 spells CASSPPSTNEKLFF. CDR3 nucleotides: TGTGCCAGCTCACCACCCTCAACTAATGAAAAACTGTTTTTT.

A few counts support this clonotype. The rearrangement uses TRBV19 and TRBJ2-5; perhaps TRBD2 as D (5 bases). Germline CDR1 is LNHDA and CDR2 is SQIVND (reference sequence). V lost 10 bases and J 10 bases, leaving 16 bases between the germline ends. This CDR3 comprises 11 residues. CDR3 loop: CATSRGWDQYF. The CDR3 DNA reads as TGTGCCACCTCTCGCGGGTGGGACCAGTACTTC. Based on the CDR3 plus reference TRBV19 and TRBJ2-5, the full variable domain is DGGITQSPKYLFRKEGQNVTLSCEQNLNHDAMYWYRQDPGQGLRLIYYSQIVNDFQKGDIAEGYSVSREKKESFPLTVTSAQKNPTAFYLCATSRGWDQYFGPGTRLLVL.

V gene TRBV5-5 combines with J gene TRBJ1-2, with D possibly being TRBD1 (5 bases). Between the trimmed V and J ends, which lost 4 bases and 8 bases, there was a span of 12 bases. Germline CDR1 reads SGHKS; CDR2 reads YYEKEE (reference sequence). The CDR3 runs to 12 residues. In DNA, the CDR3 is TGTGCCAGCAGCCGTTTGACAGACGGCTACACCTTC. It encodes CASSRLTDGYTF.

This clonotype has at least ten counts. The chain links TRBV20-1 to TRBJ1-4; D is unresolved. The germline V gene encodes CDR1 DFQATT and CDR2 SNEGSKA (reference sequence). This CDR3 contains 11 residues. The germline V and J ends were trimmed by 6 bases and 11 bases, with 13 bases remaining between them. The CDR3 DNA follows: TGCAGTGCCTCAACAACCGCTAAACTGTTTTTT. Encoded protein: CSASTTAKLFF.

This clonotype was picked up many times. The CDR3 protein is CASSFRGGSYEQYF. For the CDR3, the DNA is TGTGCCAGCAGCTTCAGGGGAGGCTCCTACGAGCAGTACTTC. The chain employs TRBV7-2 and TRBJ2-7; D may be TRBD1 or TRBD2 (6 bases each). Germline V gene data show CDR1 as SGHTA and CDR2 as FQGNSA. With 3 bases removed from V and 0 bases from J, the gap between germline ends came to 9 bases. The CDR3 totals 14 residues.

The sample holds many counts of this clonotype. This chain joins TRBV11-2 and TRBJ2-1; 7 positions agree with TRBD2. CDR3 size: 16 residues. CDR1 SGHAT and CDR2 FQNNGV come from the germline V gene. V lost 0 bases, J lost 6 bases, and 8 bases stayed unmatched. The CDR3 here is CASSLEIAGLGNEQFF. CDR3 DNA sequence: TGTGCCAGCAGCTTAGAGATAGCGGGTCTAGGCAATGAGCAGTTCTTC.

V usage is TRBV6-5 and J usage is TRBJ1-5, with D uncertain. Trimming shortened V by 0 bases and J by 11 bases, and 14 bases separated the two germline ends. The CDR3 length is 14 residues. From germline, CDR1 is MNHEY and CDR2 SVGAGI. The CDR3 nucleotides read TGTGCCAGCAGTTACTCGTCATATTCGGGGTCCCAGCATTTT. This encodes CASSYSSYSGSQHF.

This clonotype has at least ten counts. The chain is built from TRBV29-1 and TRBJ2-1; D not resolved. From germline, CDR1 is SQVTM and CDR2 ANQGSEA. Deletions cut 3 bases from V and 0 bases from J, with 6 bases between. The CDR3 has 13 residues. The DNA of the CDR3 is TGCAGCGTTGATGTCAGCTCCTACAATGAGCAGTTCTTC. Its protein is CSVDVSSYNEQFF.

In its sample, this clonotype was seen many times. The rearrangement uses TRBV20-1 and TRBJ2-7, with no clear D. The CDR3 sequence is 11 residues long. Germline lookup yields CDR1 DFQATT and CDR2 SNEGSKA (reference sequence). The ends were cut back, 3 bases at V and 7 bases at J, with 10 bases in the middle. The CDR3: CSARDDVEQYF. CDR3 in DNA: TGCAGTGCTAGGGATGATGTGGAGCAGTACTTC.

In this sample, this clonotype turned up many times. This chain joins TRBV28 and TRBJ2-7; TRBD2 agrees at 11 bases. Losses at the gene ends were 5 bases for V and 1 base for J; bases not matched to a gene: 10. The CDR3 sequence is 17 residues long. Germline values: CDR1 MDHEN, CDR2 SYDVKM. The CDR3 nucleotides read TGTGCCAGCAGTAGAATGACGGGACTAGCGGAATCCTACGAGCAGTACTTC. This codes for CASSRMTGLAESYEQYF.

This rearrangement joins TRBV20-1 to TRBJ2-7; the D gene could be TRBD1 or TRBD2 (5 bases each). The CDR3 is 14 residues long. Trimming removed 4 bases at V and 4 bases at J, with 17 bases between. CDR1 DFQATT and CDR2 SNEGSKA come from the germline V gene (reference sequence). CDR3 amino acids: CSATRGGISYEQYF. CDR3 bases: TGCAGTGCTACTCGTGGGGGAATATCGTACGAGCAGTACTTC.

This clonotype has at least ten counts. The chain uses TRBV18 and TRBJ2-2, with D maybe TRBD2 (6 bases). This CDR3 comprises 15 residues. V was trimmed by 4 bases and J by 4 bases, leaving 13 bases between them. Per the germline V gene, CDR1 is KGHSH and CDR2 is LQKENI. The CDR3 reads CASSRGTEFTGELFF. In DNA form, the CDR3 reads TGTGCCAGCTCACGCGGGACGGAGTTCACCGGGGAGCTGTTTTTT.

This chain joins TRBV7-2 and TRBJ2-7; D is unclear. The germline gives CDR1 SGHTA, CDR2 FQGNSA. This CDR3 comprises 12 residues. Trimming stripped 1 base from V and 6 bases from J, with 7 bases between. DNA of the CDR3: TGTGCCAGCAGCTTAGTATCGCCCGAGCAGTACTTC. Protein: CASSLVSPEQYF.

This clonotype showed up just a few times. The chain recombines TRBV5-1 with TRBJ1-2; TRBD1 is a possible D gene (5 bases). This CDR3 is 12 amino acids long. The V and J ends lost 6 bases and 4 bases respectively, with 10 bases between them. CDR1 SGHRS and CDR2 YFSETQ come from the germline V gene. The CDR3 here is CASNGGGYGYTF. The DNA for the CDR3 is TGCGCCAGCAACGGGGGTGGCTATGGCTACACCTTC.